The 23 T cell receptor beta chains below were found in one sample sequenced in a study of long-term antiretroviral therapy in people with HIV. Runs used v3.0 of the immunoSEQ assay and were done at survey level. TCRdb's copy holds only in-frame clones and misses some; the assay was immunoSEQ multiplex PCR. The sample yields some 15,000 clones, around 82% seen once. Sequenced here: unsorted PBMCs, sampled 3.1 years after starting antiretroviral therapy. The receptors shown here come from a man between 35 and 55 years old with HIV.

The chain couples TRBV18 to TRBJ1-3; D not resolved. CDR1 is KGHSH and CDR2 is LQKENI in the germline V gene. This CDR3 is 14 amino acids long. The ends were cut back, 2 bases at V and 4 bases at J, with 9 bases in the middle. Here the CDR3 reads CASSPRKSGNTIYF. The CDR3 nucleotides read TGTGCCAGCTCACCAAGAAAATCAGGAAACACCATATATTTT. Drawing the rest from reference TRBV18 and TRBJ1-3, the complete variable domain is NAGVMQNPRHLVRRRGQEARLRCSPMKGHSHVYWYRQLPEEGLKFMVYLQKENIIDESGMPKERFSAEFPKEGPSILRIQQVVRGDSAAYFCASSPRKSGNTIYFGEGSWLTVV.

This clone was counted between two and nine times. The chain joins TRBV18 to TRBJ2-7; D may be TRBD1 (5 bases). Germline V gene data show CDR1 as KGHSH and CDR2 as LQKENI. The CDR3 consists of 17 residues. V was pared by 6 bases and J by 3 bases, with 24 bases between. The CDR3 sequence: CASSLMADSSTFYEQYF. In DNA, the CDR3 is TGTGCCAGCTCCCTTATGGCTGACAGCAGTACGTTCTACGAGCAGTACTTC. Looking up the rest from reference TRBV18 and TRBJ2-7 gives the full variable domain: NAGVMQNPRHLVRRRGQEARLRCSPMKGHSHVYWYRQLPEEGLKFMVYLQKENIIDESGMPKERFSAEFPKEGPSILRIQQVVRGDSAAYFCASSLMADSSTFYEQYFGPGTRLTVT.

This sequence joins TRBV5-1 and TRBJ1-2; TRBD1 aligns across 10 bases. The CDR3 has 14 amino acids. V lost 0 bases to trimming and J lost 6 bases; unmatched junction nucleotides: 2. Germline V CDR1 and CDR2: SGHRS, YFSETQ. The DNA for the CDR3 is TGCGCCAGCAGCTTGGCCGGACAGGGGGATGGCTACACCTTC. Protein product: CASSLAGQGDGYTF.

The gene calls are TRBV10-1 and TRBJ2-3; 11 bases are a match to TRBD2. Looked up from germline, CDR1 is WNHNN and CDR2 is SYGVQD (reference sequence). CDR3 size: 16 residues. The trim removed 5 bases at V and 3 bases at J, leaving 7 bases unmatched. In DNA form, the CDR3 reads TGCGCCAGCAGTCGAACGACTAGCGGGGTAACAGATACGCAGTATTTT. Its translation: CASSRTTSGVTDTQYF.

This rearrangement joins TRBV10-3 to TRBJ1-2; 7 positions agree with TRBD1. The trim removed 2 bases at V and 2 bases at J, leaving 2 bases unmatched. The germline CDR1 and CDR2 sequences are ENHRY and SYGVKD. The CDR3 consists of 14 residues. The CDR3 sequence: CAISEVQGNYGYTF. CDR3 nucleotide sequence: TGTGCCATCAGTGAGGTACAGGGGAACTATGGCTACACCTTC.

CDR3 region: CASSLALGRSYEQYF. CDR3 in DNA: TGTGCCAGCAGCTTAGCGCTTGGCCGCTCCTACGAGCAGTACTTC. The chain joins TRBV7-9 to TRBJ2-7; D uncertain. CDR1 is SEHNR and CDR2 is FQNEAQ in the germline V gene (reference sequence). This CDR3 region has 15 residues. Trimming shortened V by 0 bases and J by 0 bases, and 9 bases separated the two germline ends.

The chain is built from TRBV27 and TRBJ2-3; D uncertain. CDR1 and CDR2 from the germline V gene are MNHEY and SMNVEV (reference sequence). This CDR3 has 14 residues. V lost 4 bases and J 1 base, leaving 9 bases between the germline ends. DNA for the CDR3: TGTGCCAGCAGTTCTCCGGACGGCACAGATACGCAGTATTTT. The encoded protein is CASSSPDGTDTQYF.

The chain uses TRBV6-1 and TRBJ1-2, with no clear D. The V gene's germline CDR1 is MNHNS and CDR2 SASEGT. CDR3 length: 15 amino acids. Trimming cost V 4 bases and J 0 bases, with 12 bases left between them. The DNA for the CDR3 is TGTGCCAGCAGTGTCGTCCCAGGAGCTAACTATGGCTACACCTTC. Translated, it gives CASSVVPGANYGYTF.

CDR3 nucleotides: TGTGCCAGCTCCGGGACTAGCGGGGACACAGATACGCAGTATTTT. Translated: CASSGTSGDTDTQYF. The chain couples TRBV18 to TRBJ2-3; 13 nucleotides match TRBD2. V gave up 6 bases and J gave up 2 bases; unmatched junction bases: 2. From germline, CDR1 is KGHSH and CDR2 LQKENI. The CDR3 length is 15 residues.

The V and J genes are TRBV9 and TRBJ2-2; D call uncertain. There are 12 residues in the CDR3. Germline V gene lookup returns CDR1 SGDLS and CDR2 YYNGEE. V shed 3 bases and J shed 6 bases, with 6 bases lying between them. The CDR3 here is CASSEQPGELFF. For the CDR3, the DNA is TGTGCCAGCAGCGAGCAGCCCGGGGAGCTGTTTTTT. The whole variable domain, filled in from reference TRBV9 and TRBJ2-2, reads DSGVTQTPKHLITATGQRVTLRCSPRSGDLSVYWYQQSLDQGLQFLIQYYNGEERAKGNILERFSAQQFPDLHSELNLSSLELGDSALYFCASSEQPGELFFGEGSRLTVL.

This sequence joins TRBV6-6 and TRBJ2-7; the D is unclear. Germline V gives CDR1 MNHNY, CDR2 SVGAGI (reference sequence). The CDR3 has 15 amino acids. V was trimmed by 0 bases and J by 0 bases, leaving 9 bases between them. CDR3 nucleotides: TGTGCCAGCAGTTACTCGACACCGATCTCCTACGAGCAGTACTTC. This sequence encodes CASSYSTPISYEQYF.

The rearrangement joins TRBV4-1 to TRBJ1-5; TRBD1 is a possible D gene (6 bases). This CDR3 is built from 15 residues. V lost 1 base and J lost 6, with 13 bases in between. Germline V lookup: CDR1 MGHRA, CDR2 YSYEKL. Written as DNA, the CDR3 is TGCGCCAGCAGCCAAGCAGGAGGGGGAGGTCAGCCCCAGCATTTT. Protein sequence: CASSQAGGGGQPQHF.

The chain recombines TRBV6-1 with TRBJ1-5, with 8 nucleotides matching TRBD1. Germline assignment: CDR1 MNHNS and CDR2 SASEGT. This CDR3 has 16 amino acids. V shed 1 base and J 3 bases; nucleotides not matched to a gene: 5. The CDR3 here is CASSEGYRGFNQPQHF. The CDR3 DNA is TGTGCCAGCAGTGAAGGATACAGGGGGTTCAATCAGCCCCAGCATTTT.

This sequence joins TRBV11-3 and TRBJ2-7, with D possibly called TRBD1 or TRBD2 (6 bases each). The CDR3 spans 15 residues. V dropped 5 bases and J dropped 2 bases, with 16 bases sitting between them. From germline, CDR1 is SGHNT and CDR2 YENEEA. DNA for the CDR3: TGTGCCAGCAGCCTACCCACAGGGACTGCCTACGAGCAGTACTTC. Translation gives CASSLPTGTAYEQYF.

This clone was observed a few times. V is TRBV5-1 and J is TRBJ1-1; D is undetermined. Trimming took 0 bases from V and 2 from J, leaving 8 bases between them. Germline CDR1 reads SGHRS; CDR2 reads YFSETQ. CDR3 length: 14 amino acids. The CDR3 region has the DNA TGCGCCAGCAGCTTGGAGGGATATAACACTGAAGCTTTCTTT. Its translation is CASSLEGYNTEAFF. Supplemented by reference TRBV5-1 and TRBJ1-1, the full variable domain reads KAGVTQTPRYLIKTRGQQVTLSCSPISGHRSVSWYQQTPGQGLQFLFEYFSETQRNKGNFPGRFSGRQFSNSRSEMNVSTLELGDSALYLCASSLEGYNTEAFFGQGTRLTVV.

The J gene is TRBJ1-4, the V gene TRBV27; D unresolved. The CDR3 has 12 amino acids. The germline CDR1 and CDR2 sequences are MNHEY and SMNVEV (reference sequence). Trimming pared 0 bases from V and 8 bases from J, leaving 4 bases between. CDR3: CASSLSGEKLFF. The CDR3 DNA is TGTGCCAGCAGTTTATCTGGAGAAAAACTGTTTTTT.

V usage is TRBV7-2 and J usage is TRBJ1-1; possible D gene TRBD1, 5 bases. This CDR3 contains 17 residues. V was shortened by 0 bases and J by 7 bases, with 21 bases between the two germline ends. Germline V CDR1 and CDR2: SGHTA, FQGNSA. Here the CDR3 DNA reads TGTGCCAGCAGCTTAGCGTCCACTCTATGGGGCTGGGGTGAAGCTTTCTTT. Its translation is CASSLASTLWGWGEAFF.

On this clone itself: At one boundary the junction diverges from the germline segment, which might be a read error. The V call is TRBV18, the J call TRBJ2-5, with 8 positions matching TRBD2. The CDR3 runs 11 residues. Germline loops: CDR1 KGHSH, CDR2 LQKENI. The CDR3 nucleotides are TGTGCCAGCTCAACAGGACTAGCTCTCAACTTC. Protein sequence: CASSTGLALNF.

The sample holds a few counts of this clone. V and J are TRBV2 and TRBJ1-1, with D tentatively TRBD1 (5 bases). Germline V gene sequence: CDR1 SNHLY, CDR2 FYNNEI. There are 16 residues in the CDR3. V dropped 1 base and J dropped 5 bases, with 17 bases sitting between them. The CDR3 protein is CASSEVGTGEGTEAFF. In DNA form, the CDR3 reads TGTGCCAGCAGTGAAGTCGGGACTGGGGAAGGGACTGAAGCTTTCTTT.

The chain links TRBV18 to TRBJ1-6, with 8 bases lining up with TRBD1. CDR1 is KGHSH and CDR2 is LQKENI in the germline V gene. This CDR3 has 16 amino acids. The V segment lost 2 bases and the J segment 10 bases; nucleotides outside the gene matches: 10. The CDR3: CASSPKEDRADSPLHF. Here the CDR3 DNA reads TGTGCCAGCTCACCAAAAGAGGACAGGGCAGACTCACCCCTCCACTTT.

V usage is TRBV20-1 and J usage is TRBJ2-1, with D maybe TRBD2 (7 bases). This CDR3 is 11 amino acids long. Germline lookup yields CDR1 DFQATT and CDR2 SNEGSKA (reference sequence). The CDR3 bases are TGCAGCGGGGGGCCGGGTAATGAGCAGTTCTTC. The encoded protein is CSGGPGNEQFF.

This chain connects TRBV19 to TRBJ1-1; no reliable D call. Trimming removed 6 bases at V and 2 bases at J, with 16 bases between. Germline CDR1 reads LNHDA; CDR2 reads SQIVND (reference sequence). The CDR3 contains 15 residues. In DNA, the CDR3 is TGTGCCAGTAGCCCCTCCGGCAGTTCTAACACTGAAGCTTTCTTT. The encoded protein is CASSPSGSSNTEAFF.

The genes are TRBV13 and TRBJ2-7, with 8 bases aligning to TRBD1. The V segment lost 3 bases and the J segment 3 bases; nucleotides outside the gene matches: 4. This CDR3 contains 14 residues. In germline, CDR1 is PRHDT, CDR2 FYEKMQ (reference sequence). The CDR3 region has the DNA TGTGCCAGCAGCTTGAGACAGGGGTACTACGAGCAGTACTTC. This codes for CASSLRQGYYEQYF.